Listed here are 2 T cell receptor beta chains from one sample, sequenced in a study of vaccination and CD4 T cells after COVID-19. Oncomine TCR Beta short-read sequencing was applied to DNA from cultured CD4+ T cells. MiXCR was run by TCRdb on the PCR reads, yielding one entry per CDR3 protein. This sample carries approximately 20,000 distinct CDR3 sequences, approximately 50% of them seen once, and the ten largest clones take approximately 9%. For these receptors, no antigen is known. Regarding treatment: approximately 11-day PBMC culture with coronavirus spike peptide pools or control peptides (ViraFEST assay). Material: CD4+ T cells from blood, cultured in vitro. Receptor source: a human donor who had recovered from COVID-19.

The rearrangement uses TRBV4-1 and TRBJ1-1, with D tentatively TRBD1 (6 bases). The CDR3 covers 15 residues. Germline V gene lookup returns CDR1 MGHRA and CDR2 YSYEKL. V lost 8 bases, J lost 0 bases, and 16 bases lay in between. In nucleotides, the CDR3 is TGCGCCAGCTCCCGGGGACACGGCATGAACACTGAAGCTTTCTTT. Residues: CASSRGHGMNTEAFF.

This sequence joins TRBV19 and TRBJ1-1; no definite D call. CDR1 LNHDA and CDR2 SQIVND come from the germline V gene (reference sequence). This CDR3 has 13 amino acids. With 3 bases removed from V and 1 base from J, the gap between germline ends came to 6 bases. CDR3 DNA sequence: TGTGCCAGTAGTATCCAGGCGAACACTGAAGCTTTCTTT. Its protein product is CASSIQANTEAFF.